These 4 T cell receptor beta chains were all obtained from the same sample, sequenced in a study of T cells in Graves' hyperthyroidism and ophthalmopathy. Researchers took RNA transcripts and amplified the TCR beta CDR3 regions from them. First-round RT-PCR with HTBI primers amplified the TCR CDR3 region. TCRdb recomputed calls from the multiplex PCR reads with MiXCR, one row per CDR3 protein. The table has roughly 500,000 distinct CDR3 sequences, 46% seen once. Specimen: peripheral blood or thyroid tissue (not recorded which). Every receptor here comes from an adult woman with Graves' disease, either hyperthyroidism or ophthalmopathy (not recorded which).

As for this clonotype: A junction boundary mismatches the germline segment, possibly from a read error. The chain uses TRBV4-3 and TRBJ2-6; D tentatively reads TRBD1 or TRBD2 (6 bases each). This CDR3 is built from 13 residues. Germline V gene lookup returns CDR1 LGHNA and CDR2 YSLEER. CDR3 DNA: TGCGCCAGCAGCCAAGCGGGGGCCTACGTCCTGACTTTC. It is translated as CASSQAGAYVLTF.

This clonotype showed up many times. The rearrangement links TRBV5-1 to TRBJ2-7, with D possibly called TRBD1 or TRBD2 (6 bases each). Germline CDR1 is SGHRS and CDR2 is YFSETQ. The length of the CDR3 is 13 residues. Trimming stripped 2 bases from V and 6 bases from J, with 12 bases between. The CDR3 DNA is TGCGCCAGCAGCTTCGGGGGCCCACGCGAGCAGTACTTC. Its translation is CASSFGGPREQYF.

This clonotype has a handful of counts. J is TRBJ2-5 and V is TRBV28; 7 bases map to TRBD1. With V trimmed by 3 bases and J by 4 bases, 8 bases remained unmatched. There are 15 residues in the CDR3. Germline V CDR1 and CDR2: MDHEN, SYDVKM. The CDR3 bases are TGTGCCAGCAGTTTCGGACAGGCTGGGGGAGAGACCCAGTACTTC. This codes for CASSFGQAGGETQYF. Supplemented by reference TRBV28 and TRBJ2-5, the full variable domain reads DVKVTQSSRYLVKRTGEKVFLECVQDMDHENMFWYRQDPGLGLRLIYFSYDVKMKEKGDIPEGYSVSREKKERFSLILESASTNQTSMYLCASSFGQAGGETQYFGPGTRLLVL.

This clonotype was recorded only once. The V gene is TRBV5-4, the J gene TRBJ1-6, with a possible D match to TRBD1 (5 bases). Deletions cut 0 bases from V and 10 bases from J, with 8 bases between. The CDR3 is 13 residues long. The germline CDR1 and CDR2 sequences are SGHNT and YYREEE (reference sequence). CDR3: CASSLAWGSPLHF. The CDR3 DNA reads TGTGCCAGCAGCTTGGCTTGGGGCTCACCCCTCCACTTT.